The T cell receptor (beta chain) under discussion was sequenced for a study of T cell changes during pregnancy in multiple sclerosis. The CDR3 totals 15 residues. V shed 0 bases, J shed 9 bases, and the junction held 5 bases outside the gene matches. Germline V lookup: CDR1 SGDLS, CDR2 YYNGEE. Data came from immunoSEQ multiplex PCR; TCRdb stores just in-frame clones and leaves some out. There are 55,000 to 85,000 clones in the sample; roughly 92% occur only once, and 2% lies in the top ten. The gene calls are TRBV9 and TRBJ2-1, with TRBD2 identical over 11 bases. This receptor was taken from a female donor with multiple sclerosis, enrolled in a pregnancy study. The sample was peripheral blood, taken in the second trimester of pregnancy. The CDR3: CASSVALAGAGEQFF. DNA of the CDR3: TGTGCCAGCAGCGTAGCACTAGCGGGAGCGGGTGAGCAGTTCTTC.